The rows below give T cell receptor beta chains drawn from one sample of a study of radiotherapy plus CTLA-4 blockade in lung cancer. Some clones are missing from TCRdb's copy, which holds only in-frame ones; the method was immunoSEQ multiplex PCR. The sample lists roughly 110,000 clones, 81% occurring once. The material was peripheral blood, obtained from a patient treated with radiotherapy plus ipilimumab. The receptors were gathered from a human donor with non-small cell lung cancer that progressed on radiotherapy plus ipilimumab. Some clones in this sample may be carry-over from other donors' samples. Each CDR3 is given with its conserved first and last residue. Each record gives: V gene, J gene, D gene, clone size, CDR3 DNA, CDR3 protein. A D gene is named only where the DNA matches it firmly. Only some rows state a clone size, as once, few, many or a class for expanded clones.

TRBV18	TRBJ1-3	TRBD1	few	TGTGCCAGCACGGGACAGCCTATCTCTGGAAACACCATATATTTT	CASTGQPISGNTIYF
TRBV7-6	TRBJ2-5	TRBD1	NA	TGTGCCAGCAGCCGACCCTCAGGGGGTGAAGGTGAAGAGACCCAGTACTTC	CASSRPSGGEGEETQYF
TRBV7-3	TRBJ2-7	TRBD2	NA	TGTGCCAGCAGCCCCGGGGAGGGCTACGAGCAGTACTTC	CASSPGEGYEQYF
TRBV5-5	TRBJ2-3	TRBD2	NA	TGTGCCAGCAGCTTGGAACCTAGCGGGGGGGCAGATACGCAGTATTTT	CASSLEPSGGADTQYF
TRBV5-4	TRBJ2-3	TRBD1	NA	TGTGCCACAGGGGGCGTGTCACCAACGCAGTATTTT	CATGGVSPTQYF
TRBV2	TRBJ2-7	TRBD2	once	TGTGCCAGCAGTGAACGGGGGGGAAGCTTAAACTACGAGCAGTACTTC	CASSERGGSLNYEQYF
TRBV7-9	TRBJ1-1	NA	NA	TGTGCCAGCAGCTCGCAAGAGGGCATTGAAGCTTTCTTT	CASSSQEGIEAFF
TRBV18	TRBJ2-3	NA	NA	TGTGCCAGCTCCCTCCAAGGGGGGCAGGGGTTGAGAGATACGCAGTATTTT	CASSLQGGQGLRDTQYF
TRBV5-4	TRBJ1-6	TRBD1	few	TGTGCCAGCAGCTCGGGACAGGTACAGTCACCCCTCCACTTT	CASSSGQVQSPLHF
TRBV4-2	TRBJ2-7	TRBD1	NA	TGTGCCAGCAGCCAAAGAAACAGGGGGTCCTACGAGCAGTACTTC	CASSQRNRGSYEQYF
TRBV28	TRBJ1-2	TRBD1	NA	TGTGCCAGCAGTTCCGGGACAGGGACCGGTGGCTACACCTTC	CASSSGTGTGGYTF
TRBV6-5	TRBJ2-3	TRBD1	NA	TGTGCCAGCAGTTACTCCTCCGGGACAGGGTCAGATACGCAGTATTTT	CASSYSSGTGSDTQYF
TRBV11-3	TRBJ2-5	TRBD1	NA	TGTGCCAGCAGCCCGGGGGTCGGGACAGGGGGTAACCAGTACTTC	CASSPGVGTGGNQYF
TRBV5-1	TRBJ2-1	NA	NA	TGCGCCAGCAGCACGACAGGGGAGGGTCGGAATGAGCAGTTCTTC	CASSTTGEGRNEQFF
TRBV5-1	TRBJ2-2	TRBD2	NA	TGCGCCAGACACGGAGTAATAACTAGCGGGGGGCCCGTCCTCACCGGGGAGCTGTTTTTT	CARHGVITSGGPVLTGELFF
TRBV5-5	TRBJ2-6	NA	NA	TGTGCCAGCAGCTTTAAGCTATCTGGGGCCAACGTCCTGACTTTC	CASSFKLSGANVLTF
TRBV28	TRBJ2-2	NA	NA	TGTGCCAGCAGTTTTTTGAGTCCCGGGGAGCTGTTTTTT	CASSFLSPGELFF
TRBV9	TRBJ2-7	TRBD2	NA	TGTGCCAGCAGCGTAGCCGCTAGCGGGGCCTCCTACGAGCAGTACTTC	CASSVAASGASYEQYF
TRBV29-1	TRBJ2-2	NA	NA	TGCAGCGTTGAAGTTGGCAGAAGGGAGCTGTTTTTT	CSVEVGRRELFF
TRBV15	TRBJ2-1	NA	NA	TGTGCCACCAGCAGAGGGTTGGGGTTTTATGAGCAGTTCTTC	CATSRGLGFYEQFF
TRBV6-5	TRBJ2-3	TRBD2	NA	TGTGCCAGCAGGCGGGGGTATTTCAGCACAGATACGCAGTATTTT	CASRRGYFSTDTQYF
TRBV11-2	TRBJ2-7	TRBD1	NA	TGTGCCAGCAGCTTCCCCGGGACAGTTCCCTACGAGCAGTACTTC	CASSFPGTVPYEQYF